The entry that follows covers one T cell receptor (beta chain) sequence. No antigen is known for it. The junction departs from germline at one end; a sequencing error may be responsible. The sort gate was single viable CD3+CD4+CD8-CD45RO+ cells for memory CD4+ T cells. These data originate in a study of memory CD4+ T cells and cytomegalovirus serostatus. Turning to the study itself: Healthy Belgian adult donors included nine or ten CMV-positive and around 25 CMV-negative people. General observations from the study: Of under 200 reported CMV TCRbeta sequences, 65 to 85 were found in memory CD4+ repertoires.

The CDR3 is made up of 15 amino acids. The germline gives CDR1 MDHEN, CDR2 SYDVKM. Sequencing was performed with immunoSEQ multiplex PCR; in TCRdb, only in-frame clones are kept and a portion is missing. In the table there are about 42,000 clones, 78% of which are singletons. The TCR sequence derives from an adult in good health and CMV-seronegative. V usage is TRBV28 and J usage is TRBJ2-7; the D gene could be TRBD1 or TRBD2 (5 bases each). Sequencing input: memory CD4+ T cells from blood. The CDR3 nucleotides read TGTGCCAGCAGTGGGCTCTGGGACCCGGTCGAGGAGCGGTACTTC. Translated, it gives CASSGLWDPVEERYF.